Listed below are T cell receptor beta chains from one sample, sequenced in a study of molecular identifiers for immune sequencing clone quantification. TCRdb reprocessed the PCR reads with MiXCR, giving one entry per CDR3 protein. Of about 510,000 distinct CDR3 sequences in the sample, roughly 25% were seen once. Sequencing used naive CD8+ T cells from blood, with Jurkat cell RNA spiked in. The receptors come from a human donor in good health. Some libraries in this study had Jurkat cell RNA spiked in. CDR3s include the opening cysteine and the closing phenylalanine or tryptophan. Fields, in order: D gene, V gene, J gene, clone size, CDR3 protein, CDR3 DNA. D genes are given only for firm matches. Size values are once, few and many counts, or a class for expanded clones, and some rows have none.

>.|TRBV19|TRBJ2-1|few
CASSRTAYNEQFF
TGTGCCAGTAGTAGAACCGCCTACAATGAGCAGTTCTTC
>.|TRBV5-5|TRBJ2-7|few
CASSFGIGYEQYF
TGTGCCAGCAGCTTTGGTATAGGCTACGAGCAGTACTTC
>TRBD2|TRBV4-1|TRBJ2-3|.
CASSRSSGGAMSDTRYF
TGCGCCAGCAGCCGATCTAGCGGGGGGGCGATGTCAGATACGCGGTATTTT
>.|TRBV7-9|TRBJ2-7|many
CASSLLPYEQYF
TGTGCCAGCAGCTTACTGCCCTACGAGCAGTACTTC
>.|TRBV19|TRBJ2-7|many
CASSPTGMYEQYF
TGTGCCAGTAGCCCAACAGGGATGTACGAGCAGTACTTC
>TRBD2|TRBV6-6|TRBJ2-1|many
CASSYAAGEQFF
TGTGCCAGCAGTTACGCAGCGGGAGAGCAGTTCTTC
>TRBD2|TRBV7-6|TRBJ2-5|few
CASSGSKGTSGFEGETQYF
TGTGCCAGCAGCGGATCTAAAGGGACTAGCGGTTTCGAGGGAGAGACCCAGTACTTC
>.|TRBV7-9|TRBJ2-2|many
CASSSGLLLANTGELFF
TGTGCCAGCAGCTCAGGACTCCTCCTCGCGAACACCGGGGAGCTGTTTTTT
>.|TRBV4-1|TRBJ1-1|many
CASSLHTDTEAFF
TGCGCCAGCAGCCTACATACGGACACTGAAGCTTTCTTT
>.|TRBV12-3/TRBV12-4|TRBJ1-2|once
CASSFWGVNYSYTF
TGTGCCAGCAGTTTTTGGGGGGTTAACTATAGCTACACCTTC
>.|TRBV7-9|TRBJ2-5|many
CASSLVIETQYF
TGTGCCAGCAGCTTAGTGATCGAGACCCAGTACTTC
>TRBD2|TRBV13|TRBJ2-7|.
CASSPLAVSYEQYF
TGTGCCAGCAGCCCACTAGCGGTCTCCTACGAGCAGTACTTC
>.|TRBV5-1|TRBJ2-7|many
CASSLYGIDEQYF
TGCGCCAGCAGCTTGTACGGGATCGACGAGCAGTACTTC
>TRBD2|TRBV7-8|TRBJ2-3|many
CASSDGTSGGPAPDTQYF
TGTGCCAGCAGCGACGGGACTAGCGGGGGCCCTGCCCCAGATACGCAGTATTTT
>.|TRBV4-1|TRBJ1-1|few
CASSQGPQQNPEAFF
TGCGCCAGCAGCCAAGGACCACAGCAGAACCCTGAAGCTTTCTTT
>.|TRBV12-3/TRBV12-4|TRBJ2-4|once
CASSLLVKNIQYF
TGTGCCAGCAGTTTGTTAGTCAAAAACATTCAGTACTTC
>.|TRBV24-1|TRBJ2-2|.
CATSDFKGANTGELFF
TGTGCCACCAGTGATTTTAAGGGGGCGAACACCGGGGAGCTGTTTTTT
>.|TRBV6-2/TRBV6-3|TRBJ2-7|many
CASSYSAEGHEQYF
TGTGCCAGCAGTTATTCGGCGGAGGGGCACGAGCAGTACTTC
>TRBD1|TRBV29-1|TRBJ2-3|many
CSVEVWDRSTDTQYF
TGCAGCGTTGAAGTCTGGGACAGGAGCACAGATACGCAGTATTTT
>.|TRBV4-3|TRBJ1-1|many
CASSQDGVNRAFEAFF
TGCGCCAGCAGCCAAGATGGAGTGAATAGGGCTTTTGAAGCTTTCTTT
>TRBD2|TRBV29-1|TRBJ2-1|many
CSVEGLAGAQSSYNEQFF
TGCAGCGTTGAAGGACTAGCGGGGGCCCAAAGCTCCTACAATGAGCAGTTCTTC
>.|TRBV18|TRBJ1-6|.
CASSSPIEGYNSPLHF
TGTGCCAGCTCATCACCTATCGAGGGGTATAATTCACCCCTCCACTTT
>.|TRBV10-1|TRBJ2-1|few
CASSDWTEGPYNEQFF
TGCGCCAGCAGTGACTGGACAGAAGGACCATACAATGAGCAGTTCTTC
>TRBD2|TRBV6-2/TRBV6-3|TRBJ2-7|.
CASSITGTSGSYEQYF
TGTGCCAGCAGTATCACCGGGACTAGCGGGTCCTACGAGCAGTACTTC
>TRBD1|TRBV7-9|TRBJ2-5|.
CASSLGQGAGETQYF
TGTGCCAGCAGCTTAGGACAGGGGGCCGGAGAGACCCAGTACTTC
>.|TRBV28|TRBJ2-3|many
CASSLLRGRPDTQYF
TGTGCCAGCAGTCTTCTCCGGGGGCGCCCAGATACGCAGTATTTT
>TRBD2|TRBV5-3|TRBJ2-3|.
CASSLAKPGLEGSTDTQYF
TGTGCCAGCAGCTTGGCCAAACCCGGACTAGAGGGTAGCACAGATACGCAGTATTTT
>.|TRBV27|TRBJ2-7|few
CASSYRGRSYEQYF
TGTGCCAGCAGTTATAGAGGGCGCTCCTACGAGCAGTACTTC
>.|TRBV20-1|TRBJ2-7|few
CSARDPNESGKPMEQYF
TGCAGTGCTAGAGACCCCAACGAGAGCGGAAAGCCCATGGAGCAGTACTTC
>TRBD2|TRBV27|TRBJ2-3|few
CAAGPSGTDTQYF
TGTGCTGCCGGGCCTAGCGGAACAGATACGCAGTATTTT
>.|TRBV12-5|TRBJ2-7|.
CASGLDVRPEYEQYF
TGTGCTAGTGGTTTGGATGTCAGGCCCGAGTACGAGCAGTACTTC
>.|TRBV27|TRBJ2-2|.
CASSWAAPTNTGELFF
TGTGCCAGCAGTTGGGCCGCACCGACGAACACCGGGGAGCTGTTTTTT
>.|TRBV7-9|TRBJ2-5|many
CASSPRTWETQETQYF
TGTGCCAGCAGCCCCCGAACGTGGGAAACCCAAGAGACCCAGTACTTC
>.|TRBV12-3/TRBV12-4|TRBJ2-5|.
CASSNPKGGDQETQYF
TGTGCCAGCAGTAACCCCAAGGGGGGGGATCAAGAGACCCAGTACTTC
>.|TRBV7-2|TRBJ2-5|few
CASSSTATGLETQYF
TGTGCCAGCAGCTCCACCGCCACAGGGTTAGAGACCCAGTACTTC
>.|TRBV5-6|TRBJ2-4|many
CASSLDDSVAKNIQYF
TGTGCCAGCAGCTTGGACGACAGTGTAGCCAAAAACATTCAGTACTTC
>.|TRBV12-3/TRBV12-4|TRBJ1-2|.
CASSLGIGAYGYTF
TGTGCCAGCAGTTTAGGCATAGGGGCCTATGGCTACACCTTC
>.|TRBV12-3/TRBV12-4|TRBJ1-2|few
CASSLASTDYGYTF
TGTGCCAGCAGTTTAGCAAGTACGGACTATGGCTACACCTTC
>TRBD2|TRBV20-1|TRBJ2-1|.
CSAGEGLAGAEQFF
TGCAGTGCTGGCGAAGGACTAGCGGGAGCTGAGCAGTTCTTC
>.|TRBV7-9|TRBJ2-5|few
CASSLPGGGIQETQYF
TGTGCCAGCAGCCTCCCGGGTGGGGGCATCCAAGAGACCCAGTACTTC
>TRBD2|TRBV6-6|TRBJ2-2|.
CASTTPWGGTGELFF
TGTGCCAGCACCACGCCGTGGGGGGGCACCGGGGAGCTGTTTTTT
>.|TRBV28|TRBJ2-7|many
CASSFGAGHVEQYF
TGTGCCAGCAGTTTCGGTGCAGGCCATGTCGAGCAGTACTTC
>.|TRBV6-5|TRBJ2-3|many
CASSYSTADVQDTQYF
TGTGCCAGCAGTTACTCTACCGCCGACGTGCAAGATACGCAGTATTTT
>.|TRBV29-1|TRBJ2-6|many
CSVERAGNSGANVLTF
TGCAGCGTTGAACGGGCCGGAAACTCTGGGGCCAACGTCCTGACTTTC